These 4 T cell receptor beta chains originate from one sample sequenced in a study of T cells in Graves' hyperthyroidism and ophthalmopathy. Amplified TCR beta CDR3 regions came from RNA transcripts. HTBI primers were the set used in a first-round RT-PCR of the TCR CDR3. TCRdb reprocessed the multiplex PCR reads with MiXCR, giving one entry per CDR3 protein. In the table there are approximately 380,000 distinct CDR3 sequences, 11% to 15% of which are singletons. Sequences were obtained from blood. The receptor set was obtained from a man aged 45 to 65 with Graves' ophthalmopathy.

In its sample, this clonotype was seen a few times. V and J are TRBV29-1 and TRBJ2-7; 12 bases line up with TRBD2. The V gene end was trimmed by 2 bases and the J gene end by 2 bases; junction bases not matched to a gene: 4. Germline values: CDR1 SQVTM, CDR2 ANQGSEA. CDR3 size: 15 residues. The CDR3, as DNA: TGCAGCGTTGAAACTCTAGCGGGAGGGCCCTACGAGCAGTACTTC. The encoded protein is CSVETLAGGPYEQYF.

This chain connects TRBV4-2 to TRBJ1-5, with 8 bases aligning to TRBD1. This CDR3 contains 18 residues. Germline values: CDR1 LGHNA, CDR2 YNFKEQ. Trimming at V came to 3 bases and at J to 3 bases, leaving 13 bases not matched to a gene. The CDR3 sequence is CASSQAARDRNFNQPQHF. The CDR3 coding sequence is TGTGCCAGCAGCCAGGCAGCCCGGGACAGGAATTTCAATCAGCCCCAGCATTTT.

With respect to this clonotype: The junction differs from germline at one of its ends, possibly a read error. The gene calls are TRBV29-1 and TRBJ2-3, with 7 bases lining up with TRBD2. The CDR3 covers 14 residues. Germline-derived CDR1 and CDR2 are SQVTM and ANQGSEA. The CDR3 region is CSVRAGRITGTQYF. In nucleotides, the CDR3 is TGCAGCGTTAGAGCGGGAAGAATCACAGGTACGCAGTATTTT.

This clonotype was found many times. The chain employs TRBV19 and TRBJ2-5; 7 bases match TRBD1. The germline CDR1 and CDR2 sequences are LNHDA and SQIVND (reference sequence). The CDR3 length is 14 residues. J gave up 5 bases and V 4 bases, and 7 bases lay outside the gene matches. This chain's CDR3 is CASSTGQLGETQYF. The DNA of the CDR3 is TGTGCCAGTAGTACGGGACAGTTGGGGGAGACCCAGTACTTC.